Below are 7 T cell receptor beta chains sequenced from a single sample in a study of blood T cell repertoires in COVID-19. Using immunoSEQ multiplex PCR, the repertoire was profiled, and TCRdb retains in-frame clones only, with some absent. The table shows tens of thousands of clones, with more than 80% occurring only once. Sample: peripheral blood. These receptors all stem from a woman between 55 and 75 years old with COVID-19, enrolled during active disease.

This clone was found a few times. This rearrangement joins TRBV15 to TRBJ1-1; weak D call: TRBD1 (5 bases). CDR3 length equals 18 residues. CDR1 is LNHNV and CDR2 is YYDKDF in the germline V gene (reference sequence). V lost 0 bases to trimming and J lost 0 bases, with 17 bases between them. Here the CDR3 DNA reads TGTGCCACCAGCAGAGATCTGGCAGGGAGGGGAATGAACACTGAAGCTTTCTTT. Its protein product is CATSRDLAGRGMNTEAFF.

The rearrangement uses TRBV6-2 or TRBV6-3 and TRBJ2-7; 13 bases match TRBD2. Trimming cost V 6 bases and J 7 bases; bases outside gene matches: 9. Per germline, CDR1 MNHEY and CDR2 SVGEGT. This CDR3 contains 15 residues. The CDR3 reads CASSQLAGGPLEQYF. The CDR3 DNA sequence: TGTGCCAGCAGCCAACTAGCGGGAGGGCCATTGGAGCAGTACTTC.

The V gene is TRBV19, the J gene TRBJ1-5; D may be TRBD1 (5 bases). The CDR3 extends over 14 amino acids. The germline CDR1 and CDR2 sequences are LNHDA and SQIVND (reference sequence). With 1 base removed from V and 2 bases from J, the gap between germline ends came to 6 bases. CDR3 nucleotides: TGTGCCAGTAGTATAGGCAGGGGCAATCAGCCCCAGCATTTT. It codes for CASSIGRGNQPQHF.

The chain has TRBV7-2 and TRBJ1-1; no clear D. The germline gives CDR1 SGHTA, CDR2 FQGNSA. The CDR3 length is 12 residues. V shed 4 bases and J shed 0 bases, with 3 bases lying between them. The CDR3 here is CASSYMNTEAFF. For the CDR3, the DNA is TGTGCCAGCAGCTACATGAACACTGAAGCTTTCTTT.

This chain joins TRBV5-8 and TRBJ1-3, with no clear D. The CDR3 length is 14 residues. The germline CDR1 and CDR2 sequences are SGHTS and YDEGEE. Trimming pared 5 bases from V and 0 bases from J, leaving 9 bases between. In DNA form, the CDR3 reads TGTGCCAGCAGATTGACGGGCTCTGGAAACACCATATATTTT. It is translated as CASRLTGSGNTIYF.

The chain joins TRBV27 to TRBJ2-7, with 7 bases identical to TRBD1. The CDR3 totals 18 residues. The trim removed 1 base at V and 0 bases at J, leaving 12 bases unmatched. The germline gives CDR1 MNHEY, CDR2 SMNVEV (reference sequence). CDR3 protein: CASSLWGITGVRSYEQYF. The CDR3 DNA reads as TGTGCCAGCAGTTTATGGGGAATAACAGGGGTCCGCTCCTACGAGCAGTACTTC.

CDR3 residues: CASSIAGGDTDTQYF. The CDR3 bases are TGTGCCAGTAGTATAGCGGGGGGGGACACAGATACGCAGTATTTT. V and J are TRBV19 and TRBJ2-3; 8 nucleotides match TRBD2. The J segment lost 2 bases and the V segment lost 1 base, leaving 2 bases of the junction unmatched. Germline V gene lookup returns CDR1 LNHDA and CDR2 SQIVND (reference sequence). The CDR3 is 15 amino acids.